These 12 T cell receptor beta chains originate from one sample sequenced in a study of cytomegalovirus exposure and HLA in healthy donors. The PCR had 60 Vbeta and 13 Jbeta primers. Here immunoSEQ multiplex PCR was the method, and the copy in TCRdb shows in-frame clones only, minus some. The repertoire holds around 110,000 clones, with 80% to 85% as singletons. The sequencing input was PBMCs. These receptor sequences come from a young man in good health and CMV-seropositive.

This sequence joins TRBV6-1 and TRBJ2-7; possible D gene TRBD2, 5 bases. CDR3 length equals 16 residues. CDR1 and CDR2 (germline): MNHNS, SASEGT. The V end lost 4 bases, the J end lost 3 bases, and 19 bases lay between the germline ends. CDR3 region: CASSAARVLRGYEQYV. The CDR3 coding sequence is TGTGCCAGCAGTGCGGCGCGGGTACTGAGAGGCTACGAGCAGTACGTC.

The CDR3 DNA is TGTGCCAGCAGTTTATACAGACAGAGCTCCTATAATTCACCCCTCCACTTT. Its protein product is CASSLYRQSSYNSPLHF. The genes are TRBV27 and TRBJ1-6, with D possibly TRBD1 on 5 matching bases. V gave up 1 base and J gave up 0 bases, with 10 bases separating them. This CDR3 region has 17 residues. CDR1 and CDR2 from the germline V gene are MNHEY and SMNVEV (reference sequence).

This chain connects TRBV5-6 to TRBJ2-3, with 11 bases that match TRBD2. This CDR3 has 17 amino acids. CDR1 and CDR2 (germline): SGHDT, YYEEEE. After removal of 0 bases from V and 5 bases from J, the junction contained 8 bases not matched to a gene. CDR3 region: CASSLGGLAGGKDTQYF. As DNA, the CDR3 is TGTGCCAGCAGCTTGGGAGGGCTAGCGGGAGGTAAAGATACGCAGTATTTT. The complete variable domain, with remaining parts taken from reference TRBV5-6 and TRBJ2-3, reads DAGVTQSPTHLIKTRGQQVTLRCSPKSGHDTVSWYQQALGQGPQFIFQYYEEEERQRGNFPDRFSGHQFPNYSSELNVNALLLGDSALYLCASSLGGLAGGKDTQYFGPGTRLTVL.

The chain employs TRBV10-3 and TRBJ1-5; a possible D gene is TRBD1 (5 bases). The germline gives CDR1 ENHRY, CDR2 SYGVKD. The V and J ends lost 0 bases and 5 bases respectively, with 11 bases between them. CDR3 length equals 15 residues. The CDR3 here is CAISESTPGDQPQHF. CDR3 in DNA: TGTGCCATCAGTGAGTCCACCCCGGGGGATCAGCCCCAGCATTTT.

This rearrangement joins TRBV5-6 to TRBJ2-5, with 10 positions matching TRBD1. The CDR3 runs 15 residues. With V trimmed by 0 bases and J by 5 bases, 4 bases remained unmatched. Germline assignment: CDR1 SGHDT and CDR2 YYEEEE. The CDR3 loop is CASSLGQGAWETQYF. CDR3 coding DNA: TGTGCCAGCAGCTTGGGACAGGGGGCGTGGGAGACCCAGTACTTC. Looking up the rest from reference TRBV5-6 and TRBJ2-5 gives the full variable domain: DAGVTQSPTHLIKTRGQQVTLRCSPKSGHDTVSWYQQALGQGPQFIFQYYEEEERQRGNFPDRFSGHQFPNYSSELNVNALLLGDSALYLCASSLGQGAWETQYFGPGTRLLVL.

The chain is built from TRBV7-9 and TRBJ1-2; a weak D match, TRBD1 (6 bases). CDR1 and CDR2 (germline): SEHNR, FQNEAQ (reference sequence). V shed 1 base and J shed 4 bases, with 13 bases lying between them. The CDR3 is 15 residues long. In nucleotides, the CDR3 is TGTGCCAGCAGCTTAGGGACAGCTCTTTTCTATGGCTACACCTTC. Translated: CASSLGTALFYGYTF.

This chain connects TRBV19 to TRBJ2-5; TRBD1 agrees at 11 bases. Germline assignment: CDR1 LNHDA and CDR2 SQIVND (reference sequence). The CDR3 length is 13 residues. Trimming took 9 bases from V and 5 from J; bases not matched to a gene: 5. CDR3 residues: CASRDRGGETQYF. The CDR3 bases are TGTGCCAGCCGGGACAGGGGGGGGGAGACCCAGTACTTC. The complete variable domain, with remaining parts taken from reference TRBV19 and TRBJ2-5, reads DGGITQSPKYLFRKEGQNVTLSCEQNLNHDAMYWYRQDPGQGLRLIYYSQIVNDFQKGDIAEGYSVSREKKESFPLTVTSAQKNPTAFYLCASRDRGGETQYFGPGTRLLVL.

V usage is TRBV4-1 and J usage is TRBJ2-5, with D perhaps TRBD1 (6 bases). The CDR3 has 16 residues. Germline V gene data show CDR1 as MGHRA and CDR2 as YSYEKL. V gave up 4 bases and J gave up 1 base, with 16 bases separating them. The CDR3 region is CASSRTGTFPQETQYF. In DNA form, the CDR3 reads TGCGCCAGCAGCCGGACCGGGACATTCCCCCAAGAGACCCAGTACTTC.

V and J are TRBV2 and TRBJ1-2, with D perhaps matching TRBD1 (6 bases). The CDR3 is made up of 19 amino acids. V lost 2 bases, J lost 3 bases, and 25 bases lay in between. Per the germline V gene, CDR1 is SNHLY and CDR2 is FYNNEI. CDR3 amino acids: CASSESITGSFEEDYGYTF. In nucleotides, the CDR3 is TGTGCCAGCAGTGAAAGTATTACAGGGAGTTTTGAGGAGGACTATGGCTACACCTTC. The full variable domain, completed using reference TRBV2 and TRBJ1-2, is EPEVTQTPSHQVTQMGQEVILRCVPISNHLYFYWYRQILGQKVEFLVSFYNNEISEKSEIFDDQFSVERPDGSNFTLKIRSTKLEDSAMYFCASSESITGSFEEDYGYTFGSGTRLTVV.

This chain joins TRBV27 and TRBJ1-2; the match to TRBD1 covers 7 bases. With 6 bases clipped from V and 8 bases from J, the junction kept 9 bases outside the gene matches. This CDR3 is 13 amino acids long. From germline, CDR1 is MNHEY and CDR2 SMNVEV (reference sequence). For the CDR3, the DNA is TGTGCCAGCAGGGCTACAGGGGCAAGCGGCTACACCTTC. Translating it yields CASRATGASGYTF.

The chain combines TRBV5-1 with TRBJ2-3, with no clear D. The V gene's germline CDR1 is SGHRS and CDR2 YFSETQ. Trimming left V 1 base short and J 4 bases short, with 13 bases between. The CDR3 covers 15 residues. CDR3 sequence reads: CASSLRLAAPDTQYF. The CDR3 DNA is TGCGCCAGCAGCTTGAGGTTAGCCGCGCCAGATACGCAGTATTTT.

The CDR3: CASSPDGVNQPQHF. The CDR3 DNA sequence: TGTGCCAGCTCACCGGACGGGGTTAATCAGCCCCAGCATTTT. The rearrangement joins TRBV18 to TRBJ1-5; no clear D. Deletions cut 3 bases from V and 4 bases from J, with 10 bases between. Germline-derived CDR1 and CDR2 are KGHSH and LQKENI. The length of the CDR3 is 14 residues.